This paragraph covers one T cell receptor beta chain sequence. A read error may produce the germline difference seen at one junction end. Some clones are missing from TCRdb's copy, which holds only in-frame ones; the method was immunoSEQ multiplex PCR. The sample holds roughly 300,000 clones; 87% are singletons and the top ten take over 1.2%. This specimen comes from a study of blood T cell repertoires in COVID-19. The sequence was obtained from a woman aged 35 to 49 who had recovered from COVID-19. Specimen: peripheral blood.

The DNA for the CDR3 is TGCGCCAGCAGCCCTAGTCGTTACGGCCTTAACAATGGCTACACCTTC. This gives the protein CASSPSRYGLNNGYTF. The V and J genes are TRBV4-3 and TRBJ1-2; D gene uncertain. Germline values: CDR1 LGHNA, CDR2 YSLEER. The CDR3 contains 16 residues.